Reported below is one T cell receptor (beta chain). This sample is part of a study of blood T cell repertoires in COVID-19. In the authors' methods: Amplified reference gene primers provided the basis for estimating nucleated cell counts. The method was immunoSEQ multiplex PCR; TCRdb's version includes in-frame clones alone and lacks a portion of them. Clone size and V and J calls were adopted from that table, with D and trimming inferred from the DNA. In the table there are nearly 300,000 clones, around nine tenths of which are singletons. Participants were aged roughly 18 to 100 years from more than 20 US areas. In assigning cohorts, the study relied on participant-reported clinical history. Exposed study participants had met a COVID-19 case within 2 weeks before entry. Trimming removed 8 bases from V and 1 base from J, with 18 bases in between. CDR3 length: 16 amino acids. CDR1 and CDR2 (germline): SGHVS, FQNEAQ.

The source material was PBMCs or T cells enriched from blood (not recorded which). The genes are TRBV7-8 and TRBJ1-3, with D possibly being TRBD1 (5 bases). The source of this sequence is a woman aged 45-65 years who had been exposed to COVID-19. CDR3: CASRLRGEESGNTIYF. The CDR3, as DNA: TGTGCCAGCCGACTCCGGGGGGAAGAATCTGGAAACACCATATATTTT.